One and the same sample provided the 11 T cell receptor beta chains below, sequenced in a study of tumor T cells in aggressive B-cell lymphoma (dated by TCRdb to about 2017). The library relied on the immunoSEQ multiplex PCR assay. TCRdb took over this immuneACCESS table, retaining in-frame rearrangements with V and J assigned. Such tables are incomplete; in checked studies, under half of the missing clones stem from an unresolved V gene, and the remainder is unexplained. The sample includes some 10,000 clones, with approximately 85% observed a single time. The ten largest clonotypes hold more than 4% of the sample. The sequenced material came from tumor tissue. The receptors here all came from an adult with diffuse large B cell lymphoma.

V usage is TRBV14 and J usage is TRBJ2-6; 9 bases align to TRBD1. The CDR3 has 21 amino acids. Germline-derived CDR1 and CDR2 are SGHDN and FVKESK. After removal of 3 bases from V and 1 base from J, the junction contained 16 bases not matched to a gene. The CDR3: CASSHKSGTGILKSGANVLTF. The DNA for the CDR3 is TGTGCCAGCAGCCATAAAAGCGGGACAGGGATATTAAAATCTGGGGCCAACGTCCTGACTTTC.

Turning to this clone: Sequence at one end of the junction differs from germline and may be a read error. The CDR3 sequence: CVSGSSYEQYF. The CDR3, as DNA: TGTGTCAGCGGGAGCTCCTACGAGCAGTACTTC. This chain uses TRBV5-4 with TRBJ2-7; TRBD2 matches at 8 bases. The CDR3 covers 11 residues. Germline V gives CDR1 SGHNT, CDR2 YYREEE (reference sequence).

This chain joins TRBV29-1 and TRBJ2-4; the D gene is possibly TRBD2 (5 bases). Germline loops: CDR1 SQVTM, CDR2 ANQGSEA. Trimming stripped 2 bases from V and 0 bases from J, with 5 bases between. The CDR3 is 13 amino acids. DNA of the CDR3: TGCAGCGTTGAAAGCGGAGCCAAAAACATTCAGTACTTC. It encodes CSVESGAKNIQYF.

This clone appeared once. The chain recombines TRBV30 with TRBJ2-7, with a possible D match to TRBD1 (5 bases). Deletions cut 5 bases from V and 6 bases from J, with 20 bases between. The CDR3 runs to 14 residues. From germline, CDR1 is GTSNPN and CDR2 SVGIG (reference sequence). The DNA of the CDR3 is TGTGCCTGGGGACGAGGTGACAGCCGTTTCGAGCAGTACTTC. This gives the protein CAWGRGDSRFEQYF. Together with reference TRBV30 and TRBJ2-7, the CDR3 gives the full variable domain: SQTIHQWPATLVQPVGSPLSLECTVEGTSNPNLYWYRQAAGRGLQLLFYSVGIGQISSEVPQNLSASRPQDRQFILSSKKLLLSDSGFYLCAWGRGDSRFEQYFGPGTRLTVT.

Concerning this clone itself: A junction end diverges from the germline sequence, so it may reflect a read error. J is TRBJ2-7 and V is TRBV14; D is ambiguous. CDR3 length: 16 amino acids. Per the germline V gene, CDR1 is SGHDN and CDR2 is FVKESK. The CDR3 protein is CANSHSSGQASYEQYF. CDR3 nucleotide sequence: TGTGCCAACAGCCACTCGAGTGGGCAGGCCTCCTACGAGCAGTACTTC.

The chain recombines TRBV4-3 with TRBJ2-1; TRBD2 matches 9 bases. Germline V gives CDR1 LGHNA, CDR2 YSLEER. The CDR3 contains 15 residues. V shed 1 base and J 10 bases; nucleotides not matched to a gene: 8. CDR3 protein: CASSQVAGGPGEQFF. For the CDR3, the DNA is TGCGCCAGCAGCCAAGTGGCGGGAGGGCCAGGAGAGCAGTTCTTC.

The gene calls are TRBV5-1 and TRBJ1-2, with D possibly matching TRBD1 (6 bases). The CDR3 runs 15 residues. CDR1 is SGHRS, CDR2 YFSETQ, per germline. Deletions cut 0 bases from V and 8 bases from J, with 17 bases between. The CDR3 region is CASSLDVGGAGGYTF. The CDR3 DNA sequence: TGCGCCAGCAGCTTGGATGTCGGGGGGGCCGGCGGCTACACCTTC.

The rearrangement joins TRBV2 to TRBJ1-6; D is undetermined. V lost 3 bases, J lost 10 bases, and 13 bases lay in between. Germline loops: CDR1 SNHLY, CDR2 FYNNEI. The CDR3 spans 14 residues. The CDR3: CASSDQEALSPLHF. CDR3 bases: TGTGCCAGCAGTGACCAGGAGGCCTTGTCACCCCTCCACTTT. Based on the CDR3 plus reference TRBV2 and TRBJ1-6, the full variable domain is EPEVTQTPSHQVTQMGQEVILRCVPISNHLYFYWYRQILGQKVEFLVSFYNNEISEKSEIFDDQFSVERPDGSNFTLKIRSTKLEDSAMYFCASSDQEALSPLHFGNGTRLTVT.

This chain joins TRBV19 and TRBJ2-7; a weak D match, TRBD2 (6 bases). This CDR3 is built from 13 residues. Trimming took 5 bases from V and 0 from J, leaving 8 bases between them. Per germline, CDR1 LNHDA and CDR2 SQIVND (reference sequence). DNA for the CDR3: TGTGCCAGTAGTCGGGGGAGCTCCTACGAGCAGTACTTC. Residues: CASSRGSSYEQYF.

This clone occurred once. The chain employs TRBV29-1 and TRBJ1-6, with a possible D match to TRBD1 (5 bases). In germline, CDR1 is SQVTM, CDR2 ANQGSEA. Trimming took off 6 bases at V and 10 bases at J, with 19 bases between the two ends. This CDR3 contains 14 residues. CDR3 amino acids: CSVLSGTGESPLHF. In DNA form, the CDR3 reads TGCAGCGTACTATCGGGGACTGGGGAATCACCCCTCCACTTT.

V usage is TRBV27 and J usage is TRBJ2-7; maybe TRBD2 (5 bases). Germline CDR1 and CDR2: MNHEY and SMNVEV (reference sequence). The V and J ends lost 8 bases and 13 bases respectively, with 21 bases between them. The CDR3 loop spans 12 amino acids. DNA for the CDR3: TGTGCCAGCCGAACCCTCAAGGGCCGGACTTACTTC. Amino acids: CASRTLKGRTYF.